This T cell receptor (beta chain) stems from a study of T cell repertoires in Merkel cell carcinoma (dated 2019 in TCRdb). In the study overall: Patients who had received intralesional immunotherapy or systemic immune checkpoint blockade ahead of the biopsy were left out. To be included, a subject needed both a diagnosis of MCPyV-positive Merkel cell carcinoma and tumor-infiltrating lymphocytes that had been successfully expanded in vitro. MCPyV-specific clonotypes were initially defined through tetramer sorting, cloning and paired TCR sequencing of expanded tumor-infiltrating lymphocytes.

Based on its abundance in the sample, this clone is medium-sized (0.01 to 0.1%). Its recognized antigen is unknown. Within one base of it there is no much larger clone, and no base qualities were kept. The germline V gene sets CDR1 to SGHVS and CDR2 to FNYEAQ. Relative to germline, V is 6 bases shorter and J is 0 bases shorter, with 11 bases between their ends. From cysteine to phenylalanine, the CDR3 is 15 amino acids long. Only the CDR3 DNA is retained, 45 bases long and in frame from the first base. Study subjects had biopsy-confirmed Merkel cell carcinoma that was MCPyV-positive, and every subject had positive serum antibodies to T-antigen. About six adjacent 10-micron frozen tumor sections were used for genomic DNA extraction without cell sorting or culture. Tumor biopsy tissue of roughly 5 x 5 x 5 mm was frozen in optimal cutting temperature compound. In the frozen biopsy, scout sections stained with hematoxylin and eosin confirmed plenty of Merkel cell carcinoma along with infiltrating cells.

The immunoSEQ assay was used for TRB CDR3 sequencing and data processing of tumor genomic DNA. Drawn from immuneACCESS, this table holds only the in-frame rearrangements with V and J called that TCRdb kept. Clones are partly lost; checked studies trace under half to an unresolved V gene and leave the rest unexplained. The sample has more than 12,000 clones on record, under 85% of them singletons. More than 15% of the sample is held by the ten biggest clonotypes. On the study overall, not on this receptor specifically: The study did not examine normal tissue biopsies.

Sequencing used tumor tissue. Recombination joined TRBV7-6 with TRBJ2-2, with the D gene uncertain. The clonotype comes from an adult with Merkel cell carcinoma. The CDR3 region: CASSLQVPNTGELFF. The DNA reads TGTGCCAGCAGTCTTCAGGTTCCGAACACCGGGGAGCTGTTTTTT.